This T cell receptor beta chain was sequenced for a study of siplizumab effects on memory and regulatory T cells. Findings and caveats of the study: The mean Treg-derived percentage of mappable alloreactive CD4+ clones was under 75% with siplizumab compared with 25% to 30% in controls. Naive T cells seemed more diverse than memory cells and seemed major alloresponse contributors. Siplizumab brought about a significant reduction in alloreactive sequences traceable to unstimulated CD4+ memory cells.

There are 15 residues in the CDR3. V was pared by 4 bases and J by 3 bases, with 5 bases of the junction left unmatched. The germline V gene has CDR1 MNHNS and CDR2 SASEGT. Comments on this clone: Its antigen is not identified.

TCRdb keeps only in-frame clones here, not all; method: immunoSEQ multiplex PCR. The sample shows over 100,000 clones, roughly 93% of them seen only once. Sequencing was carried out using Tregs sorted from blood. The chain employs TRBV6-1 and TRBJ2-7, with 11 bases identical to TRBD1. This sequence was found in a human donor in good health. CDR3 bases: TGTGCCAGCAGTGGGCGGACAGGGGGCTTCTACGAGCAGTACTTC. It is translated as CASSGRTGGFYEQYF.